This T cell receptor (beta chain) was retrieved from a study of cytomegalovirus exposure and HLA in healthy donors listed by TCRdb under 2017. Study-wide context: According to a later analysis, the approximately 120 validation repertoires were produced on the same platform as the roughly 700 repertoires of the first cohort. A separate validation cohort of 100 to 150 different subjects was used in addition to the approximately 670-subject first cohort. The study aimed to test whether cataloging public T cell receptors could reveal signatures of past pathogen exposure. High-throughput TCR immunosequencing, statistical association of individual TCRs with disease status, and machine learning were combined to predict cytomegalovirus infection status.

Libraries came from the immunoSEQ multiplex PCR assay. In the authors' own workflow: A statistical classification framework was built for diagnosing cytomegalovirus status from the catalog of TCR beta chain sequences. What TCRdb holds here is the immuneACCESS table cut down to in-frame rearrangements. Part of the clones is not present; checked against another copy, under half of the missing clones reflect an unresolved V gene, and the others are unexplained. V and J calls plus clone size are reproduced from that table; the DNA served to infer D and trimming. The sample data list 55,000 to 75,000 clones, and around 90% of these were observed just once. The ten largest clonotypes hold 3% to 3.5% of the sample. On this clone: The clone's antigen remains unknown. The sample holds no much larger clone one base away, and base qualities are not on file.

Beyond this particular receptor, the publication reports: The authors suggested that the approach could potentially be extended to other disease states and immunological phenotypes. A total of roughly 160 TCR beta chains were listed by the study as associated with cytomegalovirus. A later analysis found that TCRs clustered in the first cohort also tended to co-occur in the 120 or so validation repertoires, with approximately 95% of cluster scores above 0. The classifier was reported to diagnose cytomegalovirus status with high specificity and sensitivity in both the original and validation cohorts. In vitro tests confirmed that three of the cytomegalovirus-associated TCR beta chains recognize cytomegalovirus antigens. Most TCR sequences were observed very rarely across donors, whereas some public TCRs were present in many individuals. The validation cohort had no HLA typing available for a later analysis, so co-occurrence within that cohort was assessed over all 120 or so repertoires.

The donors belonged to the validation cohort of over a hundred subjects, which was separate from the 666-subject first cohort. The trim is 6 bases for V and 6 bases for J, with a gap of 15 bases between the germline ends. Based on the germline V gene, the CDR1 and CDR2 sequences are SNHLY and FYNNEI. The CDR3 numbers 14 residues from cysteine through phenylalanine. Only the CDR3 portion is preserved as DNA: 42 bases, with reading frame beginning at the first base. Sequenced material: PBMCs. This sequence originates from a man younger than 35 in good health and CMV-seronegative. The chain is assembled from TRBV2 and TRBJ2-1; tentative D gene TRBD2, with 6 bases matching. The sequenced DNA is TGTGCCAGCAGCCCTAGCGAGGCGTCCAATGAGCAGTTCTTC. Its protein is CASSPSEASNEQFF.